The table lists the clone carrying this T cell receptor (beta chain) with a few counts. This entry belongs to a study of blood T cell repertoires in COVID-19. In the authors' workflow: Reference gene primers were amplified, and this amplification served to estimate nucleated cell counts. The protocol was immunoSEQ multiplex PCR, while the TCRdb copy is restricted to in-frame clones and leaves out a portion. That table gives V, J and clone size, and the DNA gave D and trimming. The repertoire consists of more than 85,000 clones, with around four fifths occurring once and the leading ten covering about 9.3%. The V gene's germline CDR1 is DFQATT and CDR2 SNEGSKA (reference sequence). With V trimmed by 3 bases and J by 4 bases, 9 bases remained unmatched. The CDR3 is 14 amino acids.

This chain connects TRBV20-1 to TRBJ2-7; TRBD2 agrees at 7 bases. The specimen sequenced was peripheral blood. This TCR was sampled from a man aged 60-69 years with active or convalescent COVID-19. The CDR3 sequence: CSASRASGPYEQYF. DNA for the CDR3: TGCAGTGCTAGTCGGGCTAGCGGTCCTTACGAGCAGTACTTC.